This is a list of T cell receptor beta chains from one sample in a study of graft-versus-host responses after intestinal transplantation. The antigens for these receptors are not known. Profiling relied on immunoSEQ multiplex PCR, and the TCRdb table lists in-frame clones only, not all of them. The profile shows under 150,000 clones, 85% to 95% of them singletons. The specimen was unstimulated CD8+ T cells sorted from spleen or lymph node cells, collected before intestinal transplant. These receptors all stem from a human donor who received an intestinal transplant. Each CDR3 is given with its conserved first and last residue. The order of the fields is clone size, J gene, D gene, V gene, CDR3 protein, CDR3 DNA. A D gene is named only where the DNA matches it firmly. Part of the rows lack a size; the others show once, few, many or a class for expanded clones.

- TRBJ2-7 TRBD1 TRBV4-1 CASSQGSGTGPSYEQYF TGCGCCAGCAGCCAGGGGTCGGGGACAGGGCCCTCCTACGAGCAGTACTTC
- TRBJ2-1 - TRBV11-2 CASSPGINEQFF TGTGCCAGCAGCCCCGGGATCAATGAGCAGTTCTTC
- TRBJ2-4 - TRBV11-2 CASSRRAPGGAWDIQYF TGTGCCAGCAGCCGTAGGGCGCCGGGGGGCGCATGGGACATTCAGTACTTC
- TRBJ2-5 - TRBV19 CASSIAPGETQYF TGTGCCAGTAGTATAGCCCCCGGAGAGACCCAGTACTTC
- TRBJ2-1 TRBD2 TRBV28 CASNLLAGVRDLYNEQFF TGTGCCAGCAACCTTCTAGCGGGAGTCCGGGATCTGTACAATGAGCAGTTCTTC
- TRBJ1-2 TRBD1 TRBV5-1 CASSFGDRDYGYTF TGCGCCAGCAGCTTTGGGGACAGAGACTATGGCTACACCTTC
- TRBJ2-7 TRBD1 TRBV7-9 CASSATGGSRHEQYF TGTGCCAGCAGCGCGACAGGGGGCTCTCGGCACGAGCAGTACTTC
- TRBJ2-7 - TRBV28 CASSLTAGRQYF TGTGCCAGCAGTTTAACGGCCGGGAGGCAGTACTTC
- TRBJ2-1 TRBD2 TRBV13 CASSSGLAGTEEQFF TGTGCCAGCAGCTCGGGACTAGCGGGTACCGAGGAGCAGTTCTTC
- TRBJ2-5 - TRBV9 CASSVGHTQETQYF TGTGCCAGCAGCGTAGGGCACACCCAAGAGACCCAGTACTTC
- TRBJ1-5 - TRBV30 CAWSLGRLNQPQHF TGTGCCTGGAGCCTGGGGAGGCTCAATCAGCCCCAGCATTTT
- TRBJ1-5 - TRBV28 CASSAGYSSNQPQHF TGTGCCAGCAGTGCCGGGTACAGTAGCAATCAGCCCCAGCATTTT
- TRBJ1-1 TRBD1 TRBV28 CASSLTGVNTEAFF TGTGCCAGCAGTTTGACAGGGGTGAACACTGAAGCTTTCTTT
- TRBJ2-7 TRBD1 TRBV28 CASTKPKPGTGEIYEQYF TGTGCCAGCACCAAACCAAAACCTGGGACAGGGGAGATCTACGAGCAGTACTTC
once TRBJ2-3 TRBD2 TRBV7-3 CASSLRSQGLAGGPETDTQYF TGTGCCAGCAGCTTAAGGTCGCAGGGCCTAGCGGGAGGGCCGGAGACAGATACGCAGTATTTT
- TRBJ2-7 - TRBV15 CATSSGTSYEQYF TGTGCCACCTCGAGCGGTACCTCCTACGAGCAGTACTTC
- TRBJ2-7 - TRBV30 CAWSAGTNEQYF TGTGCCTGGAGTGCGGGGACCAACGAGCAGTACTTC
- TRBJ2-7 - TRBV6-5 CASSYEEGFYEQYF TGTGCCAGCAGTTACGAAGAGGGTTTCTACGAGCAGTACTTC